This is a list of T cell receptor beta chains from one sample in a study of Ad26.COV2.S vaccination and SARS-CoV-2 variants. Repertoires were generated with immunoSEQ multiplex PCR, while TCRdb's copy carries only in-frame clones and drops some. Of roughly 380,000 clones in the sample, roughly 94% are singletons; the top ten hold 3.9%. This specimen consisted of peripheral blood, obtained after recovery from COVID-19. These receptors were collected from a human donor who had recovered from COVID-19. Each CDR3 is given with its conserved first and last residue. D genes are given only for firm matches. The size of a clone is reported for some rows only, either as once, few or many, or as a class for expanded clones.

CDR3: CASSLRETGSYGYTF; DNA: TGTGCCAGCAGCTTACGAGAGACAGGGTCCTATGGCTACACCTTC; J: TRBJ1-2; V: TRBV7-2; size: -; D: TRBD1
CDR3: CASSTRTAPYEQYF; DNA: TGTGCCAGCAGCACCCGGACAGCACCCTACGAGCAGTACTTC; J: TRBJ2-7; V: TRBV13; size: -; D: -
CDR3: CASSATEQGPNQPQHF; DNA: TGTGCCAGCAGTGCCACCGAACAGGGTCCCAATCAGCCCCAGCATTTT; J: TRBJ1-5; V: TRBV6-1; size: -; D: -
CDR3: CAWSVPPTGWDRGEQYF; DNA: TGTGCCTGGAGTGTACCCCCGACAGGATGGGATAGGGGCGAGCAGTACTTC; J: TRBJ2-7; V: TRBV30; size: -; D: -
CDR3: CATSYELGGDEQYF; DNA: TGTGCCACCAGTTACGAGTTGGGGGGAGACGAGCAGTACTTC; J: TRBJ2-7; V: TRBV15; size: -; D: -
CDR3: CASSLRPGTGELFF; DNA: TGTGCCAGCAGCCTACGACCCGGGACCGGGGAGCTGTTTTTT; J: TRBJ2-2; V: TRBV7-3; size: -; D: -
CDR3: CARSQPAIWGSYEQYF; DNA: TGCGCCAGGTCCCAGCCAGCTATATGGGGGTCGTACGAGCAGTACTTC; J: TRBJ2-7; V: TRBV5-1; size: -; D: -
CDR3: CASSPGQGWYGYTF; DNA: TGTGCCAGCAGTCCCGGACAGGGATGGTATGGCTACACCTTC; J: TRBJ1-2; V: TRBV28; size: -; D: TRBD1
CDR3: CASSLLRTSLNTGELFF; DNA: TGTGCCAGCAGCTTACTTCGGACAAGCTTGAACACCGGGGAGCTGTTTTTT; J: TRBJ2-2; V: TRBV7-2; size: few; D: -
CDR3: CASSARVGLGADTQYF; DNA: TGTGCCAGCAGCGCCAGGGTAGGGTTGGGAGCAGATACGCAGTATTTT; J: TRBJ2-3; V: TRBV9; size: once; D: -
CDR3: CASSLVTPYSTDTQYF; DNA: TGTGCCAGCAGCTTAGTTACACCCTATAGCACAGATACGCAGTATTTT; J: TRBJ2-3; V: TRBV7-9; size: -; D: -
CDR3: CASTPGHQNTEAFF; DNA: TGTGCCAGCACCCCGGGACACCAGAACACTGAAGCTTTCTTT; J: TRBJ1-1; V: TRBV5-4; size: -; D: -
CDR3: CASSLGRSQGYTF; DNA: TGTGCCAGCAGCCTGGGACGCAGCCAGGGCTACACCTTC; J: TRBJ1-2; V: TRBV13; size: -; D: -
CDR3: CASSLARDYGYTF; DNA: TGTGCCAGCAGCTTGGCACGGGACTATGGCTACACCTTC; J: TRBJ1-2; V: TRBV7-9; size: -; D: -
CDR3: CATSSMRQGAAGETQYF; DNA: TGTGCCACCAGCAGCATGAGACAGGGGGCAGCGGGAGAGACCCAGTACTTC; J: TRBJ2-5; V: TRBV15; size: -; D: TRBD1
CDR3: CASSSSDTRETQYF; DNA: TGTGCCAGCAGTTCCTCAGACACCCGAGAGACCCAGTACTTC; J: TRBJ2-5; V: TRBV28; size: -; D: -
CDR3: CASSLEQFRETQYF; DNA: TGCGCCAGCAGCTTGGAACAGTTTCGAGAGACCCAGTACTTC; J: TRBJ2-5; V: TRBV5-1; size: -; D: -
CDR3: CASSPTGGGLGTEAFF; DNA: TGTGCCAGCAGTCCAACAGGGGGCGGATTAGGAACTGAAGCTTTCTTT; J: TRBJ1-1; V: TRBV27; size: -; D: TRBD1
CDR3: CASSQKGGRRTEAFF; DNA: TGCGCCAGCAGCCAAAAGGGGGGTAGGAGGACTGAAGCTTTCTTT; J: TRBJ1-1; V: TRBV4-1; size: -; D: -
CDR3: CASREDRGGYGYTF; DNA: TGTGCCAGCAGAGAGGACAGGGGGGGCTATGGCTACACCTTC; J: TRBJ1-2; V: TRBV6-6; size: -; D: TRBD1
CDR3: CAGRQGAGDQETQYF; DNA: TGTGCCGGAAGGCAGGGGGCAGGGGATCAAGAGACCCAGTACTTC; J: TRBJ2-5; V: TRBV2; size: -; D: TRBD1
CDR3: CASSLEGAKNIQYF; DNA: TGCGCCAGCAGCTTAGAGGGAGCCAAAAACATTCAGTACTTC; J: TRBJ2-4; V: TRBV5-1; size: -; D: -
CDR3: CASSLGTGDEQYF; DNA: TGTGCCAGCAGCCTCGGGACAGGCGACGAGCAGTACTTC; J: TRBJ2-7; V: TRBV5-4; size: -; D: TRBD1
CDR3: CASYGFDGYGYTF; DNA: TGTGCCAGCTATGGGTTCGACGGCTATGGCTACACCTTC; J: TRBJ1-2; V: TRBV7-6; size: -; D: -
CDR3: CASSTTTSYEQYF; DNA: TGTGCCAGTAGTACGACGACTTCCTACGAGCAGTACTTC; J: TRBJ2-7; V: TRBV19; size: -; D: -
CDR3: CASSKELAGGRDNEQFF; DNA: TGTGCCAGCAGTAAGGAGCTAGCGGGGGGGCGGGACAATGAGCAGTTCTTC; J: TRBJ2-1; V: TRBV25-1; size: -; D: TRBD2
CDR3: CASSLRASSGNTIYF; DNA: TGCGCCAGCAGCTTGAGGGCGTCATCTGGAAACACCATATATTTT; J: TRBJ1-3; V: TRBV5-1; size: -; D: -
CDR3: CASSIRAGSTMGGYTF; DNA: TGTGCCAGTAGTATAAGGGCTGGATCCACTATGGGTGGCTACACCTTC; J: TRBJ1-2; V: TRBV19; size: -; D: -
CDR3: CASSVGGGEDQPQHF; DNA: TGTGCCAGCAGCGTGGGGGGAGGAGAAGATCAGCCCCAGCATTTT; J: TRBJ1-5; V: TRBV7-8; size: -; D: -
CDR3: CASGFPRNEQFF; DNA: TGTGCCAGCGGTTTCCCACGCAATGAGCAGTTCTTC; J: TRBJ2-1; V: TRBV6-6; size: -; D: -
CDR3: CASSPNVLKGGDSNQPQHF; DNA: TGTGCCAGCAGCCCAAACGTCCTAAAAGGGGGGGATAGCAATCAGCCCCAGCATTTT; J: TRBJ1-5; V: TRBV16; size: few; D: -
CDR3: CSVGTGEQYF; DNA: TGCAGCGTTGGGACAGGCGAGCAGTACTTC; J: TRBJ2-7; V: TRBV29-1; size: -; D: TRBD1
CDR3: CASTPRLGGSYEQYF; DNA: TGTGCCAGCACCCCCCGGTTGGGCGGCTCCTACGAGCAGTACTTC; J: TRBJ2-7; V: TRBV7-9; size: once; D: -
CDR3: CASSYKKGLRGNEQFF; DNA: TGTGCCAGCAGCTACAAAAAAGGGTTGCGAGGCAATGAGCAGTTCTTC; J: TRBJ2-1; V: TRBV14; size: -; D: -
CDR3: CASRPVGPGVPEAFF; DNA: TGTGCCAGCAGGCCAGTTGGCCCGGGGGTCCCTGAAGCTTTCTTT; J: TRBJ1-1; V: TRBV2; size: -; D: -
CDR3: CATAVRHDNQPQHF; DNA: TGTGCCACCGCTGTCCGACACGACAATCAGCCCCAGCATTTT; J: TRBJ1-5; V: TRBV10-3; size: -; D: -
CDR3: CASSLTLTTYRTYQPQHF; DNA: TGTGCCAGCAGTCTAACCCTAACGACCTACAGGACCTATCAGCCCCAGCATTTT; J: TRBJ1-5; V: TRBV28; size: -; D: -
CDR3: CASSWGTDTYEQYF; DNA: TGTGCCAGCAGCTGGGGGACAGATACCTACGAGCAGTACTTC; J: TRBJ2-7; V: TRBV11-2; size: -; D: TRBD1
CDR3: CASDREYGSNQPQHF; DNA: TGTGCCAGCGATAGGGAGTACGGGAGCAATCAGCCCCAGCATTTT; J: TRBJ1-5; V: TRBV6-5; size: -; D: -
CDR3: CASSARGGTISTDTQYF; DNA: TGTGCCAGTTCTGCGCGGGGGGGCACTATTAGCACAGATACGCAGTATTTT; J: TRBJ2-3; V: TRBV19; size: -; D: TRBD2
CDR3: CASSLTHAYEQYF; DNA: TGTGCCAGCAGTCTGACACACGCCTACGAGCAGTACTTC; J: TRBJ2-7; V: TRBV27; size: -; D: -
CDR3: CASSLERSFSSGNTIYF; DNA: TGTGCCAGCAGCTTAGAGAGGTCGTTCTCTTCTGGAAACACCATATATTTT; J: TRBJ1-3; V: TRBV11-2; size: -; D: -
CDR3: CASSQGVSGNEQYF; DNA: TGCGCCAGCAGCCAAGGAGTTTCTGGCAACGAGCAGTACTTC; J: TRBJ2-7; V: TRBV4-1; size: -; D: -
CDR3: CASKRDRGLDTQYF; DNA: TGTGCCAGTAAGAGGGACAGGGGATTAGATACGCAGTATTTT; J: TRBJ2-3; V: TRBV19; size: -; D: TRBD1
CDR3: CASSQGELEAFF; DNA: TGCGCCAGCAGCCAAGGGGAATTGGAAGCTTTCTTT; J: TRBJ1-1; V: TRBV4-1; size: -; D: -
CDR3: CASSLMVATNEKLFF; DNA: TGTGCCAGCAGCTTGATGGTTGCAACTAATGAAAAACTGTTTTTT; J: TRBJ1-4; V: TRBV5-6; size: -; D: -